This TCR beta chain was identified in a study of control samples from healthy donors and cancer patients. Here immunoSEQ multiplex PCR was the method, and the copy in TCRdb shows in-frame clones only, minus some. Of tens of thousands of clones listed, less than 95% were seen once; the top ten hold approximately 2.8%. The CDR3 is 13 residues long. Trimming removed 3 bases at V and 0 bases at J, with 5 bases between. From germline, CDR1 is SGHTA and CDR2 FQGNSA. The V and J genes are TRBV7-2 and TRBJ1-1, with D unresolved. Sample: blood. This receptor was taken from a woman in her twenties or thirties in good health. Here the CDR3 DNA reads TGTGCCAGCAGCTTCACTATGAACACTGAAGCTTTCTTT. The encoded protein is CASSFTMNTEAFF.